This T cell receptor (beta chain) comes out of a study of OX40 agonist ivuxolimab in advanced cancers. Study as a whole: It was permissible to have had prior anti-PD-1, anti-PD-L1 or anti-CTLA-4 therapy, and around 40% had some.

Findings of the study overall: There were, on average, more expanded clones in CD8+ T cells than in CD4+.

For this clone: The antigen is unknown.

This CDR3 spans 15 amino acids. V was clipped by 1 base and J by 6 bases, with 16 bases between them. Per germline, CDR1 MDHEN and CDR2 SYDVKM. Data came from immunoSEQ multiplex PCR; TCRdb stores just in-frame clones and leaves some out. This repertoire shows about 71,000 clones, approximately 90% found once; its top ten account for 14% to 15%. The chain combines TRBV28 with TRBJ2-7; D may be TRBD1 or TRBD2 (5 bases each). The sequences come from CD4+ or CD8+ T cells sorted from blood, collected in a trial of the OX40 agonist ivuxolimab. The receptor's source is an adult with an advanced solid tumor such as melanoma, head and neck, liver or kidney cancer. The CDR3 nucleotides read TGTGCCAGCAGTTTATTGGGGGACGACCCCCCCGAGCAGTACTTC. Protein product: CASSLLGDDPPEQYF.